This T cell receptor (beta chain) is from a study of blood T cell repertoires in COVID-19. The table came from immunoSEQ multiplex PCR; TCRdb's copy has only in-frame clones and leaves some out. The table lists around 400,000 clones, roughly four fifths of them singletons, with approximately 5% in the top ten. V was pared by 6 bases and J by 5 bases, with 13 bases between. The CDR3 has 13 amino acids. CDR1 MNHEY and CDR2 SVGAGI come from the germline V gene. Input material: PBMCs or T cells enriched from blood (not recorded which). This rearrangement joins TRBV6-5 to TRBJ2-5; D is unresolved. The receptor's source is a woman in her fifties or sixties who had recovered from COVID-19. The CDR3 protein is CASRPQIRETQYF. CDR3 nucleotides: TGTGCCAGCAGACCCCAAATTCGGGAGACCCAGTACTTC.